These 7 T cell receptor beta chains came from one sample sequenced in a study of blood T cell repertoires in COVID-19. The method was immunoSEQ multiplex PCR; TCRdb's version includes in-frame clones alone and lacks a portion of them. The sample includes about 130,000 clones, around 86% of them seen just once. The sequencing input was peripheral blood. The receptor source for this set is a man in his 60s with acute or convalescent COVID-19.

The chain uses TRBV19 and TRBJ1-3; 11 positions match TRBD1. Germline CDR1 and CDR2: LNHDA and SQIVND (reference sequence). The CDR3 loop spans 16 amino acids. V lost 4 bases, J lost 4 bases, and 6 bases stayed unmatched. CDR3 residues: CASSTGTGGYGNTIYF. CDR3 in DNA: TGTGCCAGTAGTACAGGGACAGGGGGTTACGGAAACACCATATATTTT.

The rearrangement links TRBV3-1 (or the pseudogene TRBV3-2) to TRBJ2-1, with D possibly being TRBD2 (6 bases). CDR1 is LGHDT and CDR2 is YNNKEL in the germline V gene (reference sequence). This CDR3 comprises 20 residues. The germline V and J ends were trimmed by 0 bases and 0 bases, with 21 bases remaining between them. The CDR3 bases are TGTGCCAGCAGCCAAGATCGACGTCTGGTAGCGGTCCTCTCCTACAATGAGCAGTTCTTC. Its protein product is CASSQDRRLVAVLSYNEQFF.

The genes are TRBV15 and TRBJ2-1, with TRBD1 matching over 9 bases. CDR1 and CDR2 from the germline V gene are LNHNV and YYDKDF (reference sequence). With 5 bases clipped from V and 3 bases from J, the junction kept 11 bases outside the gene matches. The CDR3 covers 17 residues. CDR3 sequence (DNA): TGTGCCACCAGCGGGTCACAGGGGGCGCAAGTCTACAATGAGCAGTTCTTC. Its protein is CATSGSQGAQVYNEQFF.

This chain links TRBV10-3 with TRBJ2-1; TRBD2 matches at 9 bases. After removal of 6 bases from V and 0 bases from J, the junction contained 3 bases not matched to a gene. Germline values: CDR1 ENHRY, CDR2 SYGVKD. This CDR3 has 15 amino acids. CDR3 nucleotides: TGTGCCATCAGGGTTAGCGGGAGCTCCTACAATGAGCAGTTCTTC. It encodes CAIRVSGSSYNEQFF.

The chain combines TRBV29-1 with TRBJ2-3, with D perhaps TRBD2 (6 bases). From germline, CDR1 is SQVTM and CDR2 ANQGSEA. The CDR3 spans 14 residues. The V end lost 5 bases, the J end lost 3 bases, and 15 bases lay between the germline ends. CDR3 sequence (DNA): TGCAGCGTTCTGTACGGGGGAGCTACAGATACGCAGTATTTT. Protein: CSVLYGGATDTQYF.

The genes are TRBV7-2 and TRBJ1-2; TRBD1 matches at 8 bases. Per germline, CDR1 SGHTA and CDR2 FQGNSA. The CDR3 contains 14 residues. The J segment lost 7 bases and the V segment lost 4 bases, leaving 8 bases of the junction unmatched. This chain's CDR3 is CASSSGWTGSGYTF. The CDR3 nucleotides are TGTGCCAGCAGCTCGGGATGGACAGGGAGTGGCTACACCTTC.

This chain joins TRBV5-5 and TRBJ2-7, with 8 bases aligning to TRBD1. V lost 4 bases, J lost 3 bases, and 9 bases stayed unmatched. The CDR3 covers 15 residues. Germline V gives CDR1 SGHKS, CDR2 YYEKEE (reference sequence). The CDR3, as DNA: TGTGCCAGCAGCCCCCAGGACAGGGTGATCTACGAGCAGTACTTC. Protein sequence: CASSPQDRVIYEQYF.